Following are 24 T cell receptor beta chains from one sample sequenced in a study of beta chain features in type 1 diabetes. Study-wide results and caveats: TCRB CDR3 length was moderately but significantly reduced in all four CD4+ subsets of Type 1 diabetes patients.

Sequencing targeted expressed TCRB transcripts, as all isolated RNA had been reverse transcribed. TCRdb's table, derived via immunoSEQ multiplex PCR, lists solely in-frame clones and lacks some. Here the sample spans under 130,000 clones, roughly 28% being singletons. These receptors have no known antigen. The sequenced sample was central memory CD4+ T cells from blood. The receptor set was obtained from a woman under 30 with type 1 diabetes.

The rearrangement uses TRBV9 and TRBJ1-4; D is uncertain. This CDR3 comprises 15 residues. Looked up from germline, CDR1 is SGDLS and CDR2 is YYNGEE. V shed 2 bases and J shed 4 bases, with 12 bases lying between them. CDR3 amino acids: CASSVGWQSNEKLFF. The CDR3, as DNA: TGTGCCAGCAGCGTGGGCTGGCAGAGTAATGAAAAACTGTTTTTT.

Details on this clone: In this CDR3 the conserved last residue, phenylalanine or tryptophan, is missing, so a read error is likely. The limits of the CDR3 on the DNA are not certain, so only TCRdb's listed CDR3 is given. The chain has TRBV21-1 and TRBJ1-2. TRBV21-1 is a recognized pseudogene. A total of 12 residues make up the CDR3, ends included. CDR3 in amino acids: CASSKEGGNPRI.

The rearrangement links TRBV25-1 to TRBJ2-2; 10 positions agree with TRBD2. CDR1 and CDR2 (germline): MGHDK, SYGVNS. V lost 6 bases and J lost 7; bases outside the gene matches: 11. CDR3 length: 16 residues. This CDR3 reads CASSGRLAGVIGELFF. CDR3 sequence (DNA): TGTGCCAGCAGCGGCCGGCTAGCGGGAGTGATCGGGGAGCTGTTTTTT.

J is TRBJ1-1 and V is TRBV15, with TRBD1 matching over 7 bases. V trimming: 3 bases; J trimming: 11 bases; junction bases outside the gene matches: 6. The CDR3 is 12 residues long. Per germline, CDR1 LNHNV and CDR2 YYDKDF (reference sequence). CDR3 nucleotide sequence: TGTGCCACCAGCAGGGACAGGAGGGGCGCTTTCTTT. It is translated as CATSRDRRGAFF. The full variable domain, with the rest looked up from reference TRBV15 and TRBJ1-1, is DAMVIQNPRYQVTQFGKPVTLSCSQTLNHNVMYWYQQKSSQAPKLLFHYYDKDFNNEADTPDNFQSRRPNTSFCFLDIRSPGLGDTAMYLCATSRDRRGAFFGQGTRLTVV.

The chain links TRBV29-1 to TRBJ2-1; D is perhaps TRBD1 (8 bases). Trimming pared 3 bases from V and 14 bases from J, leaving 23 bases between. The CDR3 consists of 14 residues. Germline CDR1 SQVTM, CDR2 ANQGSEA. CDR3 region: CSVDGGGRGRGKFF. CDR3 DNA: TGCAGCGTTGATGGGGGGGGCAGGGGGCGCGGAAAGTTCTTC.

The gene calls are TRBV5-1 and TRBJ1-2, with 9 bases aligning to TRBD1. After removal of 2 bases from V and 9 bases from J, the junction contained 5 bases not matched to a gene. Germline CDR1 is SGHRS and CDR2 is YFSETQ. This CDR3 has 13 residues. Here the CDR3 reads CASSFRTGDRYTF. CDR3 nucleotide sequence: TGCGCCAGCAGCTTCCGGACAGGGGATCGCTACACCTTC.

The chain is built from TRBV30 and TRBJ1-1, with 10 bases aligning to TRBD1. J lost 7 bases, V lost 0 bases, and 11 bases had no gene match. Germline CDR1 GTSNPN, CDR2 SVGIG (reference sequence). The CDR3 covers 16 residues. CDR3 residues: CAWSVGLDRGLGEAFF. Here the CDR3 DNA reads TGTGCCTGGAGTGTCGGCCTTGACAGGGGGCTTGGTGAAGCTTTCTTT.

The table lists this clone with a few counts. V and J are TRBV12-5 and TRBJ2-1; the D gene is possibly TRBD2 (6 bases). The CDR3 covers 17 residues. V lost 3 bases and J lost 5, with 20 bases in between. Per the germline V gene, CDR1 is LGHNT and CDR2 is FRNRAP. This chain's CDR3 is CASGFSVADMGNNEQFF. The CDR3, as DNA: TGTGCTAGTGGTTTTTCAGTAGCGGACATGGGGAACAATGAGCAGTTCTTC.

The V gene is TRBV5-5, the J gene TRBJ1-2; tentative D call: TRBD1 (6 bases). The V end was cut by 3 bases, the J end by 4 bases, with 19 bases between. CDR1 is SGHKS and CDR2 is YYEKEE in the germline V gene (reference sequence). The CDR3 length is 16 residues. CDR3 nucleotide sequence: TGTGCCAGCAGCTCCGTCGGGGGGGCTATACGCTATGGCTACACCTTC. Translating gives CASSSVGGAIRYGYTF.

This clone was seen more than once but under ten times. The chain links TRBV18 to TRBJ2-3; a weak D match, TRBD2 (6 bases). The germline V gene has CDR1 KGHSH and CDR2 LQKENI. V lost 3 bases and J lost 1, with 11 bases in between. The CDR3 is 15 residues long. Written as DNA, the CDR3 is TGTGCCAGCTCACCGGGGGGAGTCGGCACAGATACGCAGTATTTT. This gives the protein CASSPGGVGTDTQYF.

The genes are TRBV7-2 and TRBJ2-3, with 8 bases fitting TRBD1. V lost 0 bases, J lost 4 bases, and 3 bases stayed unmatched. The CDR3 loop spans 15 amino acids. Germline CDR1 SGHTA, CDR2 FQGNSA. Written as DNA, the CDR3 is TGTGCCAGCAGCTTAGCTGGACAGGGAGCAGATACGCAGTATTTT. This codes for CASSLAGQGADTQYF.

The gene calls are TRBV7-2 and TRBJ1-2; D might be TRBD1 (5 bases). This CDR3 has 13 amino acids. With 5 bases removed from V and 3 bases from J, the gap between germline ends came to 10 bases. Germline lookup yields CDR1 SGHTA and CDR2 FQGNSA. The CDR3 loop reads CASSPGGYYGYTF. Here the CDR3 DNA reads TGTGCCAGCAGCCCGGGGGGGTACTATGGCTACACCTTC.

V usage is TRBV7-2 and J usage is TRBJ2-2; 12 bases align to TRBD2. The length of the CDR3 is 18 residues. Germline values: CDR1 SGHTA, CDR2 FQGNSA. The V gene end was trimmed by 6 bases and the J gene end by 6 bases; junction bases not matched to a gene: 14. DNA of the CDR3: TGTGCCAGCAGACTTTATTCCGGGACTAGCGGGCGGGCCGGGGAGCTGTTTTTT. Translation gives CASRLYSGTSGRAGELFF.

V usage is TRBV19 and J usage is TRBJ1-2, with D perhaps TRBD1 (5 bases). The CDR3 extends over 16 amino acids. The V end lost 5 bases, the J end lost 4 bases, and 20 bases lay between the germline ends. Germline loops: CDR1 LNHDA, CDR2 SQIVND (reference sequence). The CDR3 loop reads CASSPEGRLPVYGYTF. The CDR3 coding sequence is TGTGCCAGTAGTCCGGAGGGGCGGCTCCCCGTCTATGGCTACACCTTC. The full variable domain, in which reference TRBV19 and TRBJ1-2 provide the parts outside the CDR3, is DGGITQSPKYLFRKEGQNVTLSCEQNLNHDAMYWYRQDPGQGLRLIYYSQIVNDFQKGDIAEGYSVSREKKESFPLTVTSAQKNPTAFYLCASSPEGRLPVYGYTFGSGTRLTVV.

This clone was observed a few times. This chain connects TRBV16 to TRBJ2-1; D is perhaps TRBD2 (5 bases). Trimming left V 2 bases short and J 10 bases short, with 9 bases between. The V gene's germline CDR1 is KGHSY and CDR2 FQNENV. This CDR3 has 12 residues. CDR3 in DNA: TGTGCCAGCAGCCAAGAGTCGGGGGAGCAGTTCTTC. Translating gives CASSQESGEQFF. The full variable domain, in which reference TRBV16 and TRBJ2-1 provide the parts outside the CDR3, is GEEVAQTPKHLVRGEGQKAKLYCAPIKGHSYVFWYQQVLKNEFKFLISFQNENVFDETGMPKERFSAKCLPNSPCSLEIQATKLEDSAVYFCASSQESGEQFFGPGTRLTVL.

J is TRBJ2-7 and V is TRBV2; 9 nucleotides agree with TRBD2. V trimming: 3 bases; J trimming: 4 bases; junction bases outside the gene matches: 7. The V gene's germline CDR1 is SNHLY and CDR2 FYNNEI. The CDR3 runs 15 residues. CDR3 nucleotide sequence: TGTGCCAGCAGTGAGAGTCTAGCGGGACGATACGAGCAGTACGTC. Its protein is CASSESLAGRYEQYV.

This clone has more than one count but fewer than ten. This rearrangement joins TRBV5-4 to TRBJ2-1, with a weak D call TRBD2 (5 bases). Trimming removed 2 bases from V and 4 bases from J, with 7 bases in between. The CDR3 contains 13 residues. CDR1 is SGHNT and CDR2 is YYREEE in the germline V gene (reference sequence). Here the CDR3 DNA reads TGTGCCAGCAGCTTCCGGGAATACAATGAGCAGTTCTTC. Amino acid sequence: CASSFREYNEQFF. The full variable domain, rest sourced from reference TRBV5-4 and TRBJ2-1, is ETGVTQSPTHLIKTRGQQVTLRCSSQSGHNTVSWYQQALGQGPQFIFQYYREEENGRGNFPPRFSGLQFPNYSSELNVNALELDDSALYLCASSFREYNEQFFGPGTRLTVL.

The chain links TRBV7-2 to TRBJ2-7, with 11 bases aligning to TRBD1. The CDR3 loop spans 15 amino acids. Trimming at V came to 5 bases and at J to 5 bases, leaving 8 bases not matched to a gene. The germline V gene encodes CDR1 SGHTA and CDR2 FQGNSA. The CDR3 bases are TGTGCCAGCAGCCCAGGACAGGGGGCGTCAAACGAGCAGTACTTC. Translating it yields CASSPGQGASNEQYF.

This clone was detected only a few times. V and J are TRBV18 and TRBJ2-7; 8 bases align to TRBD2. Trimming removed 2 bases from V and 1 base from J; junction bases left unmatched: 4. CDR3 length: 15 amino acids. Looked up from germline, CDR1 is KGHSH and CDR2 is LQKENI. This chain's CDR3 is CASSPSLAVSYEQYF. CDR3 DNA: TGTGCCAGCTCACCATCACTAGCGGTTTCCTACGAGCAGTACTTC.

This clone showed up just a few times. The DNA of the CDR3 is TGTGCCAGCAGCTCGAGCGGGGGAAGCACAGATACGCAGTATTTT. Its translation: CASSSSGGSTDTQYF. The V and J genes are TRBV7-2 and TRBJ2-3, with 8 bases lining up with TRBD2. CDR3 length: 15 amino acids. CDR1 is SGHTA and CDR2 is FQGNSA in the germline V gene. Losses at the gene ends were 4 bases for V and 0 bases for J; bases not matched to a gene: 3.

J is TRBJ1-2 and V is TRBV29-1; D is perhaps TRBD1 (6 bases). The CDR3 is 14 residues long. Germline V gives CDR1 SQVTM, CDR2 ANQGSEA. Trimming cost V 4 bases and J 8 bases, with 20 bases left between them. In DNA, the CDR3 is TGCAGCGTTGTCCGCAGACAGGAGCTGCGGGGCTACACCTTC. The encoded protein is CSVVRRQELRGYTF.

This clone has just a few counts. The V call is TRBV19, the J call TRBJ1-2; 8 bases match TRBD1. Unmatched junction bases numbered 2, after V lost 4 bases and J lost 1 base. Germline CDR1 LNHDA, CDR2 SQIVND (reference sequence). CDR3 length equals 14 residues. CDR3 region: CASSTDRVNYGYTF. Here the CDR3 DNA reads TGTGCCAGTAGTACGGACAGGGTTAACTATGGCTACACCTTC.

As to this clone: The same CDR3 can be traced to other DNA sequences in this sample. The chain joins TRBV9 to TRBJ1-3, with D perhaps matching TRBD1 (5 bases). V was clipped by 0 bases and J by 0 bases, with 10 bases between them. This CDR3 has 16 amino acids. CDR1 and CDR2 from the germline V gene are SGDLS and YYNGEE. CDR3 bases: TGTGCCAGCAGCGTAGGTACAGGTATCTCTGGAAACACCATATATTTT. Translating gives CASSVGTGISGNTIYF.

This clone showed up just a few times. This chain joins TRBV7-2 and TRBJ1-2; TRBD1 might be the D (6 bases). The CDR3 spans 15 residues. Germline CDR1 reads SGHTA; CDR2 reads FQGNSA. V was pared by 0 bases and J by 2 bases, with 10 bases between. This CDR3 reads CASSLAAGANYGYTF. CDR3 DNA: TGTGCCAGCAGCTTAGCGGCAGGGGCGAACTATGGCTACACCTTC.